These T cell receptor beta chains were read from a single sample in a study of T-cell reconstitution after alpha-beta-depleted transplantation in children. TCRdb fed the PCR reads into MiXCR, producing one record per CDR3 protein. The repertoire holds about 440,000 distinct CDR3 sequences, with 43% as singletons. The source was PBMCs, collected before TCRalphabeta/CD19-depleted stem cell transplant. Source of these receptors: a girl aged 2-10 years with aplastic anemia, due to receive a stem cell transplant. The CDR3 runs from the conserved cysteine through the conserved F or W. Each record gives: V gene, J gene, clone size, D gene, CDR3 protein, CDR3 DNA. D genes are given only for firm matches. Not all rows give a size; the values are once, few, many and, for expanded clones, a class.

V: TRBV5-6; J: TRBJ2-2; size: few; D: TRBD1; CDR3: CASRDRGRELFF; DNA: TGTGCCAGCAGGGACAGGGGAAGGGAGCTGTTTTTT
V: TRBV4-1; J: TRBJ1-2; size: -; D: -; CDR3: CASRPEGGYGYTF; DNA: TGCGCCAGCAGACCTGAAGGAGGGTATGGCTACACCTTC
V: TRBV7-3; J: TRBJ2-2; size: -; D: -; CDR3: CASSLSRGPGELFF; DNA: TGTGCCAGCAGCTTAAGCCGGGGACCCGGGGAGCTGTTTTTT
V: TRBV28; J: TRBJ1-3; size: -; D: -; CDR3: CASSPGQLSGNTIYF; DNA: TGTGCCAGCAGTCCCGGACAGCTCTCTGGAAACACCATATATTTT
V: TRBV5-1; J: TRBJ2-6; size: -; D: -; CDR3: CASSSLGSGANVLTF; DNA: TGCGCCAGCAGCTCCCTGGGCTCTGGGGCCAACGTCCTGACTTTC
V: TRBV6-5; J: TRBJ2-2; size: few; D: -; CDR3: CASSYGNGELFF; DNA: TGTGCCAGCAGTTACGGGAACGGGGAGCTGTTTTTT
V: TRBV20-1; J: TRBJ1-1; size: -; D: -; CDR3: CSAYGSFSGENTEAFF; DNA: TGCAGTGCATACGGGTCTTTCAGCGGGGAGAACACTGAAGCTTTCTTT
V: TRBV5-1; J: TRBJ1-1; size: -; D: -; CDR3: CASSLDNPALNTEAFF; DNA: TGCGCCAGCAGCTTGGATAATCCAGCCTTAAACACTGAAGCTTTCTTT
V: TRBV9; J: TRBJ2-3; size: few; D: TRBD2; CDR3: CASSVGAGGTTDTQYF; DNA: TGTGCCAGCAGCGTAGGAGCGGGAGGGACCACAGATACGCAGTATTTT
V: TRBV28; J: TRBJ2-5; size: -; D: TRBD1; CDR3: CASSFPRTGGAKTQYF; DNA: TGTGCCAGCAGTTTCCCCCGGACAGGGGGGGCAAAGACCCAGTACTTC
V: TRBV7-9; J: TRBJ1-4; size: -; D: -; CDR3: CATAGLREKLFF; DNA: TGTGCCACTGCGGGTTTGCGGGAAAAACTGTTTTTT
V: TRBV3-1; J: TRBJ2-3; size: -; D: TRBD1; CDR3: CASSREVGTGYTDTQYF; DNA: TGTGCCAGCAGCCGAGAGGTCGGGACAGGGTACACAGATACGCAGTATTTT
V: TRBV20-1; J: TRBJ2-5; size: -; D: -; CDR3: CSADRRDPLETQYF; DNA: TGCAGTGCCGACCGCCGAGATCCCTTAGAGACCCAGTACTTC
V: TRBV7-3; J: TRBJ2-3; size: -; D: TRBD1; CDR3: CASGGQGSDTQYF; DNA: TGTGCCAGTGGGGGACAGGGGTCAGATACGCAGTATTTT
V: TRBV20-1; J: TRBJ2-1; size: -; D: TRBD2; CDR3: CSAPPQAGATYNEQFF; DNA: TGCAGTGCCCCACCACAAGCGGGAGCAACCTACAATGAGCAGTTCTTC
V: TRBV6-5; J: TRBJ1-4; size: many; D: -; CDR3: CASSYSGQWGEKLFF; DNA: TGTGCCAGCAGTTACTCGGGGCAGTGGGGAGAGAAACTGTTTTTT
V: TRBV5-1; J: TRBJ1-2; size: once; D: -; CDR3: CASSLEGSRGYTF; DNA: TGCGCCAGCAGCTTGGAGGGCAGTCGGGGCTACACCTTC
V: TRBV29-1; J: TRBJ2-5; size: -; D: -; CDR3: CSVDGTSLETQYF; DNA: TGCAGCGTTGATGGGACCTCCTTGGAGACCCAGTACTTC
V: TRBV5-1; J: TRBJ1-1; size: many; D: -; CDR3: CASSLGQDAFF; DNA: TGCGCCAGCAGCTTGGGGCAGGACGCTTTCTTT
V: TRBV20-1; J: TRBJ2-1; size: -; D: -; CDR3: CSAQPGTPREEQFF; DNA: TGCAGTGCTCAGCCCGGGACGCCCAGGGAGGAGCAGTTCTTC
V: TRBV7-2; J: TRBJ2-2; size: -; D: -; CDR3: CASSRRWNTGELFF; DNA: TGTGCCAGCAGTAGAAGGTGGAACACCGGGGAGCTGTTTTTT
V: TRBV12-3/TRBV12-4; J: TRBJ1-2; size: many; D: -; CDR3: CASSLDGGPYGYTF; DNA: TGTGCCAGCAGTTTGGACGGGGGTCCCTATGGCTACACCTTC
V: TRBV6-2/TRBV6-3; J: TRBJ2-1; size: -; D: -; CDR3: CASSRRYNEQFF; DNA: TGTGCCAGCAGTAGACGGTACAATGAGCAGTTCTTC
V: TRBV14; J: TRBJ2-2; size: few; D: -; CDR3: CASSQASRLNTGELFF; DNA: TGTGCCAGCAGCCAAGCCAGCAGATTGAACACCGGGGAGCTGTTTTTT
V: TRBV6-4; J: TRBJ2-5; size: once; D: -; CDR3: CASSDGGKTQYF; DNA: TGTGCCAGCAGCGACGGGGGAAAGACCCAGTACTTC
V: TRBV20-1; J: TRBJ2-3; size: -; D: -; CDR3: CSAGLGLTDTQYF; DNA: TGCAGTGCTGGACTTGGGCTCACAGATACGCAGTATTTT
V: TRBV3-1; J: TRBJ2-2; size: -; D: TRBD2; CDR3: CASSQGGRPDTGELFF; DNA: TGTGCCAGCAGCCAAGGCGGGAGGCCGGACACCGGGGAGCTGTTTTTT
V: TRBV29-1; J: TRBJ2-1; size: many; D: TRBD2; CDR3: CSVRGTSGSNNEQFF; DNA: TGCAGCGTTCGAGGGACTAGCGGGAGTAACAATGAGCAGTTCTTC
V: TRBV24-1; J: TRBJ2-2; size: -; D: -; CDR3: CATSLTGASGELFF; DNA: TGTGCCACCAGTTTGACGGGGGCTTCCGGGGAGCTGTTTTTT
V: TRBV28; J: TRBJ2-1; size: -; D: -; CDR3: CASRPLGAPREEQFF; DNA: TGTGCCAGCAGACCCTTAGGGGCGCCAAGGGAGGAGCAGTTCTTC
V: TRBV6-2/TRBV6-3; J: TRBJ2-5; size: -; D: -; CDR3: CASSGFDRDLGETQYF; DNA: TGTGCCAGCAGTGGTTTCGACCGGGACCTCGGGGAGACCCAGTACTTC
V: TRBV6-2/TRBV6-3; J: TRBJ2-1; size: -; D: TRBD2; CDR3: CASSYREGPYNEQFF; DNA: TGTGCCAGCAGTTACCGGGAGGGCCCCTACAATGAGCAGTTCTTC
V: TRBV29-1; J: TRBJ2-3; size: -; D: TRBD2; CDR3: CSVVGLAGTDTQYF; DNA: TGCAGCGTTGTCGGTCTAGCGGGTACAGATACGCAGTATTTT